Listed below are T cell receptor beta chains from one sample, sequenced in a study of blood T cells in healthy people across ages. TCRdb reanalysed the 5' RACE reads using MiXCR and keeps one entry per CDR3 protein. The sample contains 380,000 or so distinct CDR3 sequences, 52% of which appear only once. Sequences were obtained from blood. These receptors were obtained from a man aged 55 to 70 in good health. CDR3s include the opening cysteine and the closing phenylalanine or tryptophan.

>TRBV6-6|TRBJ1-2
CASSPVGGGGYTF
>TRBV20-1|TRBJ2-5
CSAASGTQYF
>TRBV7-2|TRBJ1-5
CTSSLAKGSNQPQHF
>TRBV20-1|TRBJ2-2
CSASAAGELFF
>TRBV6-1|TRBJ1-4
CASSEAPGAPNEKLFF
>TRBV2|TRBJ2-2
CASRGQGSGTGELFF
>TRBV28|TRBJ2-6
CAPRGGTGANVLTF
>TRBV19|NA
CASSPRTGSYEQFF
>TRBV20-1|TRBJ1-2
CSVPGRPNYGYTF
>TRBV12-3/TRBV12-4|TRBJ2-3
CASSIHRADTQYF
>TRBV29-1|TRBJ2-1
CSVVPLRGTENYNEQFF
>TRBV27|TRBJ2-1
CASRPHQNRRNERFF
>TRBV12-3/TRBV12-4|TRBJ2-5
CASSQQFQETQYF
>TRBV6-5|TRBJ2-7
CASSPGRFRAYEQYF
>TRBV28|TRBJ2-7
CASNPKWRDSYEQYF
>TRBV6-4|TRBJ2-6
CASSYTGNSGANVLTF
>TRBV10-3|TRBJ2-5
CATQGGEGTQYF
>TRBV7-8|TRBJ2-5
CASSLDYGSQETQYF
>TRBV10-3|TRBJ2-5
CAISEGTLETQYF
>TRBV20-1|TRBJ1-4
CSTQTGGQEKLFF
>TRBV29-1|TRBJ1-1
CSVCDRGNTEAFF
>TRBV7-9|TRBJ2-6
CASSYRRGDSSGANVLTF
>TRBV4-1|TRBJ2-7
CASSPGQGAVYEQYF
>TRBV20-1|NA
CSAPDSGGGETQYF
>TRBV20-1|TRBJ2-3
CSISTPWRQGLPDTQYF
>TRBV7-9|TRBJ1-1
CASSFGAPRTEAFF
>TRBV29-1|TRBJ2-1
CSGAHRLANEQFF
>TRBV9|TRBJ2-1
CASSSEGGPYNEQFF
>TRBV21-1|TRBJ1-6
CASSKPPRGSYNSPLHF
>TRBV6-2/TRBV6-3|TRBJ1-5
CAIHLTGARNQPQHF
>TRBV5-1|TRBJ2-5
CASSTRLAGVQETQYF
>TRBV15|TRBJ1-5
CATSKEGARKQPQHF
>TRBV11-3|TRBJ2-1
CASSSGAGDEQFF
>TRBV12-5|TRBJ1-6
CASGLTGVSPLHF
>TRBV11-2|NA
CASSLARTGLGSYEQYF
>TRBV25-1|TRBJ2-1
CASSASWLADDNEQFF
>TRBV6-2/TRBV6-3|TRBJ2-5
CASSYSWRNRQETQYF
>TRBV7-2|TRBJ2-7
CASSLARTAPYEQYF
>TRBV6-1|TRBJ1-1
CASRRTVNTEAFF
>TRBV29-1|TRBJ1-1
CSVEPGAEAFF
>TRBV20-1|TRBJ2-7
CSARDFPGQGNYEQYF
>TRBV6-4|TRBJ2-1
CASSAAGLWQFF
>TRBV6-5|TRBJ1-2
CASSYTAQGCGYTF
>TRBV5-5|TRBJ1-1
CASGYKTAVNTEAFF
>TRBV7-2|TRBJ2-1
CASTRGGRLYNEQFF
>TRBV29-1|TRBJ1-2
CSVRGDYGYTF
>TRBV5-1|TRBJ2-1
CASSSGPLYNEQFF